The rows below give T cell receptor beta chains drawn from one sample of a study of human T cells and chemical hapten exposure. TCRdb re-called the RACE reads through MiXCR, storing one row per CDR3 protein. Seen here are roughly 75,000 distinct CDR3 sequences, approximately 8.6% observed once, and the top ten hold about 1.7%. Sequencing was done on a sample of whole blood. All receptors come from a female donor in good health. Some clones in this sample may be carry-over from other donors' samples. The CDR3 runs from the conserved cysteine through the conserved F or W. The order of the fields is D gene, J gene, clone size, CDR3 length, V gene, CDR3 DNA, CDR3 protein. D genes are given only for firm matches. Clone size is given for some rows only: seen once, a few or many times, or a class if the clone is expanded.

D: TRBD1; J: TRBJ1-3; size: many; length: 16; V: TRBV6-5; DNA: TGTGCCAGCAGTTCAGGGGGCAAAATCGCTGGAAACACCATATATTTT; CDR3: CASSSGGKIAGNTIYF
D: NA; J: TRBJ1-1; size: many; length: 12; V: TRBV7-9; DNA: TGTGCCAGCAGAAGCCAGGTAGAAGAAGCTTTCTTT; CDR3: CASRSQVEEAFF
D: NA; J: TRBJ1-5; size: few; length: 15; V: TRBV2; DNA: TGTGCCAGCAGTGAAAGGGAGGGGCGGACGGGTCCCCAGCATTTT; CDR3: CASSEREGRTGPQHF
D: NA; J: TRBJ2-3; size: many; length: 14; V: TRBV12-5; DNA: TGTGCTAGTGGTTTGGTAGGCGGCACAGATACGCAGTATTTT; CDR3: CASGLVGGTDTQYF
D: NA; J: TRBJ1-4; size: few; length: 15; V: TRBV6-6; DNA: TGTGCCACGACAGGAACCCTCCCAACTAATGAAAAACTGTTTTTT; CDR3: CATTGTLPTNEKLFF
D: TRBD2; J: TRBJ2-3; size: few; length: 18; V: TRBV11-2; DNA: TGTGCCAGCATCCCCCATCGAGGACTAGCGGGGATCACAGATACGCAGTATTTT; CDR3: CASIPHRGLAGITDTQYF
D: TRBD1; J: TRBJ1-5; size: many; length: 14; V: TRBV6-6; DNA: TGTGCCAGCAGTTACGGACAGGGAGGGCAGCCCCAGCATTTT; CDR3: CASSYGQGGQPQHF
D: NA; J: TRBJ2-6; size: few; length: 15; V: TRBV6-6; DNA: TGTGCCAGCAGTTATAGCCAAGCGGGGGCCAACGTCCTGACTTTC; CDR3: CASSYSQAGANVLTF
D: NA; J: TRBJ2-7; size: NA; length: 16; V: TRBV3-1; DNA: TGTGCCAGCAGTCCAGATTTGCAGGGGTTGTCCTACGAGCAGTACTTC; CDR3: CASSPDLQGLSYEQYF
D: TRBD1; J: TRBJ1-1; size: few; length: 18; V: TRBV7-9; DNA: TGTGCCAGCAGCTCCACCGATTCGGACAGGGGGCTTGACACTGAAGCTTTCTTT; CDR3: CASSSTDSDRGLDTEAFF
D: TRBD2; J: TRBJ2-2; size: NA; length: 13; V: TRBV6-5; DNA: TGTGCCAGCAGTTACCGGGGGGCCGGGGAGCTGTTTTTT; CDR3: CASSYRGAGELFF
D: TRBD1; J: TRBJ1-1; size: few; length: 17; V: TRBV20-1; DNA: TGCAGTGTTAGTACATCCGGGGACAGGGCCCCGAACACTGAAGCTTTCTTT; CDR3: CSVSTSGDRAPNTEAFF
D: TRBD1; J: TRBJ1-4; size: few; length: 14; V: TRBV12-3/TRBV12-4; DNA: TGTGCCAGCAGTCCCACAGGGGGGAATGAAAAACTGTTTTTT; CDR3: CASSPTGGNEKLFF
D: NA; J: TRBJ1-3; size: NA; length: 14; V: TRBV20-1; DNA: TGCAGTGCATATCAACGGGGTTCTGGAAACACCATATATTTT; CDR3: CSAYQRGSGNTIYF
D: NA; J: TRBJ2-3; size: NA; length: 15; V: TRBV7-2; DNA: TGTGCCAGCAGCTCCCTCGTCTCTAGCACAGATACGCAGTATTTT; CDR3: CASSSLVSSTDTQYF
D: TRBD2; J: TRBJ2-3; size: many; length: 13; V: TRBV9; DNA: TGTGCCAGCAGCGCCGGACTAGCGAATACGCAGTATTTT; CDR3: CASSAGLANTQYF
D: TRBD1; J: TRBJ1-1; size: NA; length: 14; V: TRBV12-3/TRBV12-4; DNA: TGTGCCAGCAGTTTTCGGACAGGGGGGTCTGAAGCTTTCTTT; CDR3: CASSFRTGGSEAFF
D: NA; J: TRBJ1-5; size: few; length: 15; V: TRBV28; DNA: TGTGCCAGCAGTTCCTCGCCTTGGCCGGATGGGACCCAGCATTTT; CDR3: CASSSSPWPDGTQHF
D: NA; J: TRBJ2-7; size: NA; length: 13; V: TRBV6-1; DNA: TGTGCCAGCAAATTGGCATCAGGGTACGAGCAGTACTTC; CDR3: CASKLASGYEQYF
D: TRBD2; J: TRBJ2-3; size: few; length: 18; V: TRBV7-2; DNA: TGTGCCAGCAGGGCCGGGGCTAGCGGGGGGAGGGGTGGTGATACGCAGTATTTT; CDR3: CASRAGASGGRGGDTQYF
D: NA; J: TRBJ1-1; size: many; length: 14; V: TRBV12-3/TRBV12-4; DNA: TGTGCCAGCAAAGATCAGGGCGATGTGGGCACTGCTTTCTTT; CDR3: CASKDQGDVGTAFF
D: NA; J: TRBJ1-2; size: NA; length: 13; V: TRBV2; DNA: TGTGCCAGCTCCCGGGTCGGTGAGGGAGGCTACACCTTC; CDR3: CASSRVGEGGYTF
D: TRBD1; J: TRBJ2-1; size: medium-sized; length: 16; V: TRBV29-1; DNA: TGCAGCGTTGAAGATCCCGGGACAGGGTCCTACAATGAGCAGTTCTTC; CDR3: CSVEDPGTGSYNEQFF
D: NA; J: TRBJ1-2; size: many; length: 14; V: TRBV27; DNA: TGTGCCAGCAGTTTTAGGGCAGGGAACTATGGCTACACCTTC; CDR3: CASSFRAGNYGYTF
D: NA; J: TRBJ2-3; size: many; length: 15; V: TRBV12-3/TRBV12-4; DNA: TGTGCCAGCAGTTTAGGCCGGGGGGCAATGGATACGCAGTATTTT; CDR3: CASSLGRGAMDTQYF
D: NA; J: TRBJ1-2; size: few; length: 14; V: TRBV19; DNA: TGTGCCAGTAGTACCCGAGACAGCCTCTATGGCTACACCTTC; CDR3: CASSTRDSLYGYTF
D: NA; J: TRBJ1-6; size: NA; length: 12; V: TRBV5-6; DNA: TGTGCCAGCAGCTTCCATAATTCACCCCTCCACTTT; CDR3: CASSFHNSPLHF
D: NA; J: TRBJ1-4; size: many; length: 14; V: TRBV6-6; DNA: TGTGCCAGCAGTTACAGGGAGGGAACTGAAAAACTGTTTTTT; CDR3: CASSYREGTEKLFF
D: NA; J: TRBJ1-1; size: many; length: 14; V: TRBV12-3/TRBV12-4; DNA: TGTGCCAGCAGTTTACCGGGAATTCACACTGAAGCTTTCTTT; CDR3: CASSLPGIHTEAFF
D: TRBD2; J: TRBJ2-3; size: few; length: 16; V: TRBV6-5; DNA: TGTGCCAGCAGACATAGACTAGCGGGGGGCACAGATACGCAGTATTTT; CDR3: CASRHRLAGGTDTQYF
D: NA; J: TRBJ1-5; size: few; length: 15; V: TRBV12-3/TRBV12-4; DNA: TGTGCCAGCAGTTTAGAGCAGGGATGGGGTCAGCCCCAGCATTTT; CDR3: CASSLEQGWGQPQHF
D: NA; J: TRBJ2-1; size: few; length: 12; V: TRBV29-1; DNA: TGCAGCGTCTCGGACGGCCACAATGAGCAGTTCTTC; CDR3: CSVSDGHNEQFF
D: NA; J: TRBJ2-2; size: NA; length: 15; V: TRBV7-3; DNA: TGTGCCAGCAGCTTTGTAGGAGCGAACACCGGGGAGCTGTTTTTT; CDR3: CASSFVGANTGELFF
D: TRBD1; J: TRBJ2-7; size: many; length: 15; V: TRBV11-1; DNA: TGTGCCAGCAGCCAGGACAGGGGGCGCCTCAACGAGCAGTACTTC; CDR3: CASSQDRGRLNEQYF
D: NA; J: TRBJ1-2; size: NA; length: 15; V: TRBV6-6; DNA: TGTGCCAGTCAACAGGGCCCCCCGTCCCCCTATGGCTACACCTTC; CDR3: CASQQGPPSPYGYTF
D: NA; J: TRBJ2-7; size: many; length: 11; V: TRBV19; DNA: TGTGCCAGTAGTACAGGGAACGTGCAGTACTTC; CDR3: CASSTGNVQYF
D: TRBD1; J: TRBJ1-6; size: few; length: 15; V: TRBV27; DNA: TGTGCCAGCAGTTTATCGAAGGGGGCACAGTCACCCCTCCACTTT; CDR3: CASSLSKGAQSPLHF
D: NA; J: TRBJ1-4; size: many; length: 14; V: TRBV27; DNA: TGTGCCAGCGGACACGTGGGACGGGATGAAAAACTGTTTTTT; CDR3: CASGHVGRDEKLFF
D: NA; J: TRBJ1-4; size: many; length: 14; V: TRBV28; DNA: TGTGCCAGCAACCGACAGTCAACTAATGAAAAACTGTTTTTT; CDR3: CASNRQSTNEKLFF
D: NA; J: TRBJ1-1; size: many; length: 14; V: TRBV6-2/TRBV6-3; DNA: TGTGCCAGCAGTCTAAAGACAGGCAGCACTGAAGCTTTCTTT; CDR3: CASSLKTGSTEAFF
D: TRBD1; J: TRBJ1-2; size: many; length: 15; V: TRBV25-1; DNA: TGTGCCAGCAGTGGAATAGACAGGGCTTTCTATGGCTACACCTTC; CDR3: CASSGIDRAFYGYTF
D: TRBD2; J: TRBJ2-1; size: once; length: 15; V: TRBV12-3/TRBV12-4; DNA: TGTGCCAGCAGTTTCTCCAGCGGGGGGGAAAGTGAGCAGTTCTTC; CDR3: CASSFSSGGESEQFF
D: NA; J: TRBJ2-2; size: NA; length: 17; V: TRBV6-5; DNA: TGTGCCAGCAGTGACCCGTCGCGGGGCATCAACACCGGGGAGCTGTTTTTT; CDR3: CASSDPSRGINTGELFF
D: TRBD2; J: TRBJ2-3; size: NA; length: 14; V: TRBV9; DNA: TGTGCCAGCCAGCGGGGGGATAGCACAGATACGCAGTATTTT; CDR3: CASQRGDSTDTQYF
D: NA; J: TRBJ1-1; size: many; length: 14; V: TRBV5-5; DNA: TGTGCCAGCAGCAAAGGTGATATTAACACTGAAGCTTTCTTT; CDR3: CASSKGDINTEAFF